The 6 T cell receptor beta chains below were found in one sample sequenced in a study of tissue T cells after allogeneic stem cell transplantation. Only in-frame clones appear in the TCRdb table, and some are missing; sequencing was by immunoSEQ multiplex PCR. The table includes roughly 3,200 clones, roughly 53% detected once. Described time point: mouse harvest day 14 after allogeneic transplant. The graft held 10^6 splenic CD5+ T cells and 10^7 T-cell-depleted bone marrow cells. Sequences were obtained from gut tissue. The receptor set was obtained from a female BALB/c mouse given C57BL/6 T cells with graft-versus-host disease after an allogeneic hematopoietic cell transplant.

In this sample, this clone turned up a few times. Gene names are mouse gene names. This chain's CDR3 is CASSLDGTANERLFF. The covered CDR3 bases are TGTGCCAGCAGCTTAGATGGGACAGCCAACGAAAGATTATTT. This chain connects TRBV3 to TRBJ1-4; 7 bases align to TRBD1. The CDR3 goes on 1 residue after the read ends, and that part is filled in from the germline J gene. Trimming took 1 base from V and 3 from J; bases not matched to a gene: 2. Germline values: CDR1 SNHLY, CDR2 FYNGKV (reference sequence). The CDR3 length is 15 residues. Filled out from reference TRBV3 and TRBJ1-4, the complete variable domain reads GPKVLQIPSHQIIDMGQMVTLNCDPVSNHLYFYWYKQILGQQMEFLVNFYNGKVMEKSKLFKDQFSVERPDGSYFTLKIQPTALEDSAVYFCASSLDGTANERLFFGHGTKLSVL.

This clone has more than one count but fewer than ten. Any gene name here is a mouse gene name. The read ends 1 residue shy of where the CDR3 ends; the end is completed using the germline J gene. The J gene is TRBJ2-3, the V gene TRBV26; no reliable D call. In germline, CDR1 is KGHPV, CDR2 FQNQEV (reference sequence). The CDR3 is made up of 14 amino acids. Trimming took off 4 bases at V and 0 bases at J, with 8 bases between the two ends. The CDR3 loop is CASSRQPSAETLYF. CDR3 bases read: TGTGCCAGCAGTCGACAACCTAGTGCAGAAACGCTGTAT. Combining the CDR3 with reference TRBV26 and TRBJ2-3 gives the whole variable domain NSKVIQTPRYLVKGQGQKAKMRCIPEKGHPVVFWYQQNKNNEFKFLINFQNQEVLQQIDMTEKRFSAECPSNSPCSLEIQSSEAGDSALYLCASSRQPSAETLYFGSGTRLTVL.

Turning to this clone: Genes and germline are mouse. The read ends 1 residue early relative to the CDR3; the germline J gene fills the gap. The chain uses TRBV20 and TRBJ2-2; D unresolved. V dropped 1 base and J dropped 1 base, with 7 bases sitting between them. The CDR3 loop spans 14 amino acids. CDR1 and CDR2 from the germline V gene are GFQATS and STVNSAI. The CDR3: CGARARGNTGQLYF. The DNA read from the CDR3 is TGTGGTGCTAGGGCCCGGGGAAACACCGGGCAGCTCTAC.

As to this clone: Mouse names are used for the genes. Coverage ceases 1 residue before the CDR3 finishes, and the germline J gene fills in the end. The gene calls are TRBV26 and TRBJ1-2; 8 positions match TRBD1. The trim removed 4 bases at V and 7 bases at J, leaving 5 bases unmatched. Looked up from germline, CDR1 is KGHPV and CDR2 is FQNQEV (reference sequence). The CDR3 spans 13 residues. This CDR3 is CASSPGQGLDYTF. The part of the CDR3 DNA that was read is TGTGCCAGCAGTCCCGGACAGGGCCTCGACTACACC.

The sample holds a few counts of this clone. Genes here carry mouse names. With the read ending 1 residue before the CDR3 end, the germline J gene is used to fill in that end. V gene TRBV20 combines with J gene TRBJ1-1; D gene unclear. The germline V gene has CDR1 GFQATS and CDR2 STVNSAI. The CDR3 is made up of 13 amino acids. Trimming pared 3 bases from V and 0 bases from J, leaving 8 bases between. CDR3 region: CGARQTANTEVFF. Partial CDR3 DNA: TGTGGTGCTAGACAGACTGCAAACACAGAAGTCTTC.

To note about this clone: Germline and genes: mouse. The sequence runs out 1 residue before the end of the CDR3; the remainder is reconstructed from the germline J gene. The rearrangement joins TRBV3 to TRBJ1-3, with D hard to call. From germline, CDR1 is SNHLY and CDR2 FYNGKV (reference sequence). Trimming removed 5 bases from V and 3 bases from J, with 5 bases in between. The CDR3 consists of 12 residues. The CDR3 DNA, read in part, is TGTGCCAGCAGCCCCAGTGGAAATACGCTCTAT. Translated: CASSPSGNTLY. The CDR3 in full is CASSPSGNTLYF.